This T cell receptor beta chain was observed in a study of cytomegalovirus exposure and HLA in healthy donors. The V end was cut by 1 base, the J end by 5 bases, with 18 bases between. The CDR3 sequence is 16 residues long. CDR1 and CDR2 from the germline V gene are SGHRS and YFSETQ. As to this clone: Its antigen is currently unknown.

Study-level points and caveats: Compared with the roughly 670-donor mean, an Asian-associated ancestry cluster reportedly had fewer N-insertions, according to a later analysis. Presence/absence analyses supposed approximately even sequencing depth among donors.

It was with 60 Vbeta and 13 Jbeta primers that the PCR ran. Measured with immunoSEQ multiplex PCR; TCRdb has only the in-frame clones, and not every one. The sample gives 180,000 or so clones, approximately 80% of which show up once; about 1.4% is in the top ten. The rearrangement links TRBV5-1 to TRBJ2-5; possible D gene TRBD2, 6 bases. The receptor's source is a girl aged 5 to 17 in good health and CMV-seropositive. Sample: PBMCs. DNA for the CDR3: TGCGCCAGCAGCTTGCTTAGCGGCCACCCGGGGGAGACCCAGTACTTC. Amino acids: CASSLLSGHPGETQYF.